One and the same sample provided the 23 T cell receptor beta chains below, sequenced in a study of monozygotic twins with cystic fibrosis. The protocol was immunoSEQ multiplex PCR, while the TCRdb copy is restricted to in-frame clones and leaves out a portion. This table holds around 35,000 clones, around 82% found once. The sequencing input was blood. Every receptor here comes from a girl aged 2-10 years with cystic fibrosis.

The chain uses TRBV2 and TRBJ2-1, with D possibly matching TRBD2 (6 bases). V lost 5 bases and J 9 bases, leaving 17 bases between the germline ends. Germline values: CDR1 SNHLY, CDR2 FYNNEI. This CDR3 is 14 amino acids long. This chain's CDR3 is CASSLATSRVEQFF. For the CDR3, the DNA is TGTGCCAGCAGTCTCGCCACTAGCCGGGTTGAGCAGTTCTTC. Variable domain in full (rest from reference TRBV2 and TRBJ2-1): EPEVTQTPSHQVTQMGQEVILRCVPISNHLYFYWYRQILGQKVEFLVSFYNNEISEKSEIFDDQFSVERPDGSNFTLKIRSTKLEDSAMYFCASSLATSRVEQFFGPGTRLTVL.

This clone was seen only once. The genes are TRBV5-4 and TRBJ2-2, with 10 bases identical to TRBD2. Trimming at V came to 4 bases and at J to 7 bases, leaving 7 bases not matched to a gene. The CDR3 spans 15 residues. Per the germline V gene, CDR1 is SGHNT and CDR2 is YYREEE (reference sequence). CDR3 sequence reads: CASSRAGGPIGELFF. CDR3 sequence (DNA): TGTGCCAGCAGCCGAGCGGGGGGGCCGATCGGGGAGCTGTTTTTT.

CDR3 DNA: TGTGCCAGCAGTTACTCTGGACAGGGGTTGAACATTCAGTACTTC. Its protein product is CASSYSGQGLNIQYF. The chain has TRBV6-5 and TRBJ2-4; 9 bases match TRBD1. The germline V gene has CDR1 MNHEY and CDR2 SVGAGI. V trimming: 0 bases; J trimming: 7 bases; junction bases outside the gene matches: 4. The CDR3 has 15 residues.

CDR3 coding DNA: TGTGCCAGCAGCGGCCTAGCGGGCGAGCAGTACTTC. Its translation is CASSGLAGEQYF. The rearrangement joins TRBV5-4 to TRBJ2-7, with 8 bases fitting TRBD2. The CDR3 loop spans 12 amino acids. V gave up 4 bases and J gave up 6 bases; unmatched junction bases: 3. Germline loops: CDR1 SGHNT, CDR2 YYREEE (reference sequence). Full variable domain (missing parts from reference TRBV5-4 and TRBJ2-7): ETGVTQSPTHLIKTRGQQVTLRCSSQSGHNTVSWYQQALGQGPQFIFQYYREEENGRGNFPPRFSGLQFPNYSSELNVNALELDDSALYLCASSGLAGEQYFGPGTRLTVT.

This clone was detected a few times. V is TRBV7-2 and J is TRBJ1-5; D may be TRBD1 (5 bases). Germline values: CDR1 SGHTA, CDR2 FQGNSA. This CDR3 comprises 15 residues. Trimming stripped 5 bases from V and 7 bases from J, with 18 bases between. The CDR3 is CASSLRGVWGQPQHF. The DNA of the CDR3 is TGTGCCAGCAGCCTCCGGGGGGTATGGGGGCAGCCCCAGCATTTT.

The chain employs TRBV10-1 and TRBJ2-2, with D tentatively TRBD2 (5 bases). The CDR3 spans 15 residues. V shed 4 bases and J shed 1 base, with 10 bases lying between them. From germline, CDR1 is WNHNN and CDR2 SYGVQD (reference sequence). CDR3 amino acids: CASSGGLRNTGELFF. CDR3 DNA: TGCGCCAGCAGTGGAGGACTCAGGAACACCGGGGAGCTGTTTTTT.

V usage is TRBV5-1 and J usage is TRBJ2-1; TRBD2 matches at 7 bases. V lost 0 bases to trimming and J lost 4 bases; unmatched junction nucleotides: 4. The V gene's germline CDR1 is SGHRS and CDR2 YFSETQ. The CDR3 runs 15 residues. As DNA, the CDR3 is TGCGCCAGCAGCTTGGCGAGCGGGGTTTACAATGAGCAGTTCTTC. It yields the protein CASSLASGVYNEQFF.

This rearrangement joins TRBV9 to TRBJ1-2, with TRBD1 matching over 9 bases. Germline V gene lookup returns CDR1 SGDLS and CDR2 YYNGEE. Trimming at V came to 4 bases and at J to 6 bases, leaving 10 bases not matched to a gene. The CDR3 covers 15 residues. CDR3 region: CASSLLGTGSNGYTF. The CDR3 DNA reads TGTGCCAGCAGCCTACTCGGGACAGGGTCTAATGGCTACACCTTC.

The chain couples TRBV6-5 to TRBJ1-1; 8 nucleotides line up with TRBD1. With 2 bases clipped from V and 7 bases from J, the junction kept 3 bases outside the gene matches. CDR1 and CDR2 (germline): MNHEY, SVGAGI. CDR3 size: 13 residues. Here the CDR3 reads CASSYLDRGEAFF. CDR3 DNA: TGTGCCAGCAGTTACCTCGACAGGGGTGAAGCTTTCTTT.

The chain joins TRBV6-6 to TRBJ1-3; D unclear. Germline lookup yields CDR1 MNHNY and CDR2 SVGAGI (reference sequence). V was pared by 7 bases and J by 11 bases, with 24 bases between. This CDR3 comprises 15 residues. CDR3 protein: CASTPVGGRDRAIYF. The CDR3 DNA is TGTGCCAGCACTCCCGTTGGCGGTCGGGATAGGGCCATATATTTT.

This clone showed up just once. The genes are TRBV10-3 and TRBJ2-7; D could derive from TRBD1 or TRBD2 (6 bases each). Trimming removed 7 bases at V and 0 bases at J, with 16 bases between. The germline V gene has CDR1 ENHRY and CDR2 SYGVKD. The CDR3 totals 15 residues. The CDR3 region has the DNA TGTGCCATCAAGGGGGGAACCGGGGGCTCCTACGAGCAGTACTTC. Protein sequence: CAIKGGTGGSYEQYF.

CDR3 residues: CASSQAAADTQYF. In DNA, the CDR3 is TGCGCCAGCAGCCAAGCTGCCGCAGATACGCAGTATTTT. The V and J genes are TRBV4-3 and TRBJ2-3; D not resolved. The CDR3 totals 13 residues. The V gene's germline CDR1 is LGHNA and CDR2 YSLEER. With 1 base removed from V and 4 bases from J, the gap between germline ends came to 6 bases.

This clone was counted once. The V gene is TRBV5-1, the J gene TRBJ1-2, with D tentatively TRBD1 (6 bases). This CDR3 has 16 residues. V was pared by 4 bases and J by 2 bases, with 18 bases between. Germline assignment: CDR1 SGHRS and CDR2 YFSETQ. The CDR3 spells CASSPFGGIENYGYTF. CDR3 DNA: TGCGCCAGCAGCCCGTTTGGGGGCATCGAAAACTATGGCTACACCTTC.

The chain links TRBV5-6 to TRBJ2-3, with a tentative D call TRBD1 (6 bases). CDR1 SGHDT and CDR2 YYEEEE come from the germline V gene. V lost 2 bases, J lost 0 bases, and 16 bases lay in between. The CDR3 runs to 17 residues. CDR3 residues: CASSFPQGLKSTDTQYF. The CDR3 DNA reads as TGTGCCAGCAGCTTCCCACAGGGTTTGAAAAGCACAGATACGCAGTATTTT.

The chain carries TRBV9 and TRBJ2-1, with 7 nucleotides matching TRBD2. The CDR3 is 14 residues long. With 7 bases clipped from V and 0 bases from J, the junction kept 4 bases outside the gene matches. CDR1 and CDR2 (germline): SGDLS, YYNGEE. The DNA for the CDR3 is TGTGCCAGCTCGTGGGGGGGCTCCTACAATGAGCAGTTCTTC. This codes for CASSWGGSYNEQFF.

This clone was seen once. The chain links TRBV5-1 to TRBJ1-2, with no clear D. The V end was cut by 1 base, the J end by 1 base, with 5 bases between. The CDR3 is made up of 13 amino acids. Germline lookup yields CDR1 SGHRS and CDR2 YFSETQ. The CDR3 here is CASSLRDNYGYTF. The DNA for the CDR3 is TGCGCCAGCAGCTTGCGGGATAACTATGGCTACACCTTC.

The rearrangement joins TRBV2 to TRBJ2-7, with D possibly being TRBD2 (6 bases). V gave up 8 bases and J gave up 2 bases, with 10 bases separating them. Looked up from germline, CDR1 is SNHLY and CDR2 is FYNNEI. The CDR3 length is 12 residues. The DNA for the CDR3 is TGTGCCAGCGGCGGGGAAACCTACGAGCAGTACTTC. Translation: CASGGETYEQYF.

The V and J genes are TRBV4-3 and TRBJ1-2, with D maybe TRBD1 (5 bases). With 1 base removed from V and 1 base from J, the gap between germline ends came to 19 bases. The CDR3 is made up of 18 amino acids. Germline-derived CDR1 and CDR2 are LGHNA and YSLEER. This chain's CDR3 is CASSQAAHRSGFNYGYTF. The CDR3 bases are TGCGCCAGCAGCCAAGCCGCGCACAGGTCAGGGTTTAACTATGGCTACACCTTC.

Regarding this clone: The junction and the germline gene differ at one end; a read error may be behind it. The chain carries TRBV20-1 and TRBJ1-1, with D unresolved. The CDR3 is 8 residues long. CDR1 and CDR2 from the germline V gene are DFQATT and SNEGSKA (reference sequence). This CDR3 reads CSAGEAFF. CDR3 DNA sequence: TGCAGTGCTGGAGAAGCTTTCTTT.

This chain links TRBV10-3 with TRBJ1-2; weak D call: TRBD1 (6 bases). Germline CDR1 and CDR2: ENHRY and SYGVKD. Trimming removed 3 bases at V and 6 bases at J, with 20 bases between. The CDR3 totals 16 residues. Here the CDR3 reads CAISESLLTGGHGYTF. The CDR3 DNA reads TGTGCCATCAGTGAATCATTGCTCACCGGGGGCCATGGCTACACCTTC.

The chain has TRBV5-6 and TRBJ1-2, with TRBD1 identical over 8 bases. Germline CDR1 and CDR2: SGHDT and YYEEEE. The V gene end was trimmed by 4 bases and the J gene end by 0 bases; junction bases not matched to a gene: 5. This CDR3 has 15 amino acids. CDR3: CASSPTGGPNYGYTF. The CDR3 DNA is TGTGCCAGCAGCCCAACAGGGGGTCCTAACTATGGCTACACCTTC.

This clone was recorded a few times. The genes are TRBV7-6 and TRBJ1-1; the D gene is possibly TRBD1 (5 bases). Per germline, CDR1 SGHVS and CDR2 FNYEAQ. Trimming removed 5 bases from V and 2 bases from J, with 9 bases in between. There are 13 residues in the CDR3. The CDR3 sequence: CASSRGTNTEAFF. As DNA, the CDR3 is TGTGCCAGCAGCCGCGGGACCAACACTGAAGCTTTCTTT.

The CDR3 spells CASSPMMGQGGEEAFF. The CDR3, as DNA: TGCGCCAGCAGCCCGATGATGGGACAGGGGGGAGAGGAAGCTTTCTTT. The V and J genes are TRBV5-1 and TRBJ1-1, with 11 bases fitting TRBD1. Germline CDR1 and CDR2: SGHRS and YFSETQ. The trim removed 4 bases at V and 8 bases at J, leaving 13 bases unmatched. This CDR3 comprises 16 residues.